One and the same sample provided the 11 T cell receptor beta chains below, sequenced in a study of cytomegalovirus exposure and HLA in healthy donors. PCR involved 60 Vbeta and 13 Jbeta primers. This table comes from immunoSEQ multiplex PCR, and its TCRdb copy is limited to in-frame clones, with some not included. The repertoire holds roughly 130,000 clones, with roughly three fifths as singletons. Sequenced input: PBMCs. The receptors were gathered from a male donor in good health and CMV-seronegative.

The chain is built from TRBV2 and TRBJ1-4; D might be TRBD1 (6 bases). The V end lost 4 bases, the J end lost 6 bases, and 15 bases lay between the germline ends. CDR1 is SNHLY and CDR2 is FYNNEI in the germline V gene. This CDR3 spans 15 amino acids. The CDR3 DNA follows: TGTGCCAGCAGTGTAGCGGACAGCTACCATGAAAAACTGTTTTTT. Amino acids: CASSVADSYHEKLFF.

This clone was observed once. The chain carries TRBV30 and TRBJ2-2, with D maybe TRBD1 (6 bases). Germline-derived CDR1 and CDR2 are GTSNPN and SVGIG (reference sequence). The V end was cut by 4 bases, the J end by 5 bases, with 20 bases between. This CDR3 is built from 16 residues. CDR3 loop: CAWTLQGLKGTGELFF. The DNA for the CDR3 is TGTGCCTGGACTCTACAGGGATTGAAAGGGACCGGGGAGCTGTTTTTT. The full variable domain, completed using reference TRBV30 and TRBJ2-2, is SQTIHQWPATLVQPVGSPLSLECTVEGTSNPNLYWYRQAAGRGLQLLFYSVGIGQISSEVPQNLSASRPQDRQFILSSKKLLLSDSGFYLCAWTLQGLKGTGELFFGEGSRLTVL.

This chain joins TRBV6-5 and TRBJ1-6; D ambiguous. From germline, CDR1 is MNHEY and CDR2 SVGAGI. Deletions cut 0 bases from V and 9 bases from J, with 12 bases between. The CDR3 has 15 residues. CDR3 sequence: CASSYSTRRGSPLHF. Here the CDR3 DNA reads TGTGCCAGCAGTTACTCGACAAGACGTGGTTCACCCCTCCACTTT.

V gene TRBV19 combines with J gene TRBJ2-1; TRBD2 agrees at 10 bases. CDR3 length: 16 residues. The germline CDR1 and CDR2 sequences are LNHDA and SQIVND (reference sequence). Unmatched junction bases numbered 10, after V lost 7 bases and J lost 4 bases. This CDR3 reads CASKVASGGGYNEQFF. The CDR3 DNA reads TGTGCCAGTAAAGTGGCAAGCGGGGGGGGGTACAATGAGCAGTTCTTC.

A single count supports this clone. CDR3 in amino acids: CASSPRQPSYEQYF. For the CDR3, the DNA is TGTGCCAGCAGCCCCCGACAGCCGTCCTACGAGCAGTACTTC. V usage is TRBV6-1 and J usage is TRBJ2-7; TRBD1 is a possible D gene (5 bases). Looked up from germline, CDR1 is MNHNS and CDR2 is SASEGT. V was trimmed by 6 bases and J by 1 base, leaving 13 bases between them. There are 14 residues in the CDR3.

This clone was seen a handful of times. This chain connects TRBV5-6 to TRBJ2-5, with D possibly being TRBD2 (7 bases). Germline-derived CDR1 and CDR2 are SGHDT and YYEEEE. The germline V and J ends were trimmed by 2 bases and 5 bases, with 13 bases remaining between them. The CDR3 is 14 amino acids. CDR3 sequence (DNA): TGTGCCAGCAGCTTTGGGGGGGCCGGGGAGACCCAGTACTTC. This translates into CASSFGGAGETQYF.

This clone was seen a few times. CDR3 DNA sequence: TGTGCCAGCAGCTTGGTACGGCGGGGTGGCAACACCGGGGAGCTGTTTTTT. Encoded protein: CASSLVRRGGNTGELFF. The chain recombines TRBV5-8 with TRBJ2-2; maybe TRBD2 (6 bases). CDR1 is SGHTS, CDR2 YDEGEE, per germline. V was pared by 0 bases and J by 2 bases, with 14 bases between. The CDR3 loop spans 17 amino acids. The variable domain in full, with the rest retrieved from reference TRBV5-8 and TRBJ2-2, is EAGVTQSPTHLIKTRGQQATLRCSPISGHTSVYWYQQALGLGLQFLLWYDEGEERNRGNFPPRFSGRQFPNYSSELNVNALELEDSALYLCASSLVRRGGNTGELFFGEGSRLTVL.

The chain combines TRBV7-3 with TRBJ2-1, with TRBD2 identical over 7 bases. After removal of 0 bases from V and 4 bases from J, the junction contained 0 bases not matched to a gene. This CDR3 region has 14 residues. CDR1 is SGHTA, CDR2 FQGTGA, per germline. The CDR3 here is CASSLTGGYNEQFF. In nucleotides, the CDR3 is TGTGCCAGCAGCTTAACGGGGGGGTACAATGAGCAGTTCTTC.

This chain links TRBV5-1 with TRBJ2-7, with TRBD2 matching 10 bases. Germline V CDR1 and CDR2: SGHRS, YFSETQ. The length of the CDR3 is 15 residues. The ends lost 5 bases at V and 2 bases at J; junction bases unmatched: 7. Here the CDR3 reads CASRPTSGSTYEQYF. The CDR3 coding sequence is TGCGCCAGCAGGCCGACTAGCGGGTCTACCTACGAGCAGTACTTC.

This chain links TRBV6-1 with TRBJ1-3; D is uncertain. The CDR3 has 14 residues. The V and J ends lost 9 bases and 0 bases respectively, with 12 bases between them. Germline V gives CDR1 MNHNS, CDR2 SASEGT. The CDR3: CASKIELSGNTIYF. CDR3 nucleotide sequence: TGTGCCAGTAAAATCGAACTCTCTGGAAACACCATATATTTT.

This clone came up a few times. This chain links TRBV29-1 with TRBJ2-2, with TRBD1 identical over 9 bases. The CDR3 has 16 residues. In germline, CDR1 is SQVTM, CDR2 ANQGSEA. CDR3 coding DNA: TGCAGTTCGACCGGGACAGGGTCCGCGAACACCGGGGAGCTGTTTTTT. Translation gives CSSTGTGSANTGELFF.